A few counts support the clone carrying this T cell receptor beta chain. Its specificity is not known. The sample comes from a study of beta chain features in type 1 diabetes. Points from the study as a whole: There was a moderate but significant shortening of TCRB CDR3s in all four CD4+ subsets of Type 1 diabetes patients. Naive, central memory and regulatory TCRB repertoires appeared more similar among patients than healthy donors. The study found fewer insertions and more deletions at VDJ junctions in type 1 diabetes patients.

By way of CD45RO/CCR7/CD25/CD127/CD95/CD27, the CD4+ regulatory, stem cell-like memory, central memory and naive cells were sorted. All of the isolated RNA was reverse transcribed, so expressed TCRB transcripts were sequenced. Approximately 3.6 million reads were obtained on average from naive, central memory and regulatory T cell samples. The method was immunoSEQ multiplex PCR; TCRdb's version includes in-frame clones alone and lacks a portion of them. The table shows about 660,000 clones, with over 11% occurring only once. The germline gives CDR1 SGHTA, CDR2 FQGNSA. The CDR3 spans 16 residues. The V gene end was trimmed by 1 base and the J gene end by 1 base; junction bases not matched to a gene: 6.

Sample: naive CD4+ T cells from blood. The sequence derives from a man in his late teens or twenties with type 1 diabetes. The rearrangement joins TRBV7-2 to TRBJ2-5; 7 positions agree with TRBD2. In DNA form, the CDR3 reads TGTGCCAGCAGCTTAGTCCCGCGGGGGATCCAAGAGACCCAGTACTTC. Amino acids: CASSLVPRGIQETQYF.